This T cell receptor (beta chain) originates from a study of monozygotic twins with inflammatory bowel disease. The input for each TCR library was around 3.5 ug of total RNA. From its re-call of the 5' RACE reads, TCRdb lists each CDR3 protein once, without DNA. The sample totals a few hundred thousand distinct CDR3 sequences. CDR3 length: 13 residues. Germline values: CDR1 SQVTM, CDR2 ANQGSEA. This clonotype was obtained from a human donor with ulcerative colitis or Crohn's disease, or a healthy co-twin of an affected twin (not recorded which). The chain couples TRBV29-1 to TRBJ2-1; with no DNA, the TCRdb D assignment of TRBD2 cannot be verified. Specimen: blood. The chain's CDR3 is CSVESRTSIEQFF.